Included here is one T cell receptor (beta chain) sequence, with context. The antigen this receptor binds is unknown. CDR1 and CDR2 were assigned from the germline V gene (reference sequence) as SEHNR and FQNEAQ. From the cysteine up to the phenylalanine, the CDR3 has a length of 16 residues. No DNA appears here. The sequencer listed for this sample is NextSeq 550. The Human TCR Profiling Kit (MiLaboratory) was used to prepare UMI-labeled 5' RACE TRB cDNA libraries. The full amount of extracted RNA was used for cDNA synthesis, and the full amount of resulting cDNA was used for PCR amplification. The libraries were made side by side, with each library going through the same number of PCR cycles. On the authors' methods: With a requirement of at least two reads per UMI, MIGEC and MiXCR extracted about 50,000 +/- 10,000 unique UMI-labeled TRB cDNA molecules per library. Each library averaged around 40,000 +/- 10,000 functional in-frame TRB CDR3 nucleotide clonotypes without stop codons. Diversity metrics, including normalized Shannon-Wiener and Chao1, were computed in VDJtools after downsampling to 5000 UMI-labeled TRB molecules per sample. VDJtools computed clonotype-size-weighted physicochemical properties of the central five CDR3 residues: interaction energy, strength, volume and Kidera factor 4. After reprocessing by TCRdb, each CDR3 protein sequence is one entry, and no DNA is given. These V and J calls originate from TCRdb's pipeline instead of the authors' own analysis. The sample table on file contains 50,000 to 75,000 distinct CDR3 sequences. The ten largest account for about 0.4% of the sample.

The data derive from a study of CXCR3-negative and CXCR3-positive naive CD8 T cells (dated by TCRdb to between 2018 and 2021). Looking at the study overall: In total, some 140 million TRB reads were obtained, which works out to roughly 1.5 +/- 0.3 million reads per library. Diversity and physicochemical repertoire analyses were performed on 11 donors pooled from two independent experiments. The TRBV-TRBJ cluster analysis covered naive subsets from 5 donors and memory cells from 3 donors. Paper-wide results and their limitations: Freshly isolated PBMCs were used for most assays because CXCR3 expression went down partially after cryopreservation. Both naive subsets had comparably high repertoire diversity, while memory CD8+ T cells had much lower repertoire diversity. Compared with CXCR3-negative naive cells, CXCR3-positive naive cells had TRB CDR3s with higher hydrophobicity (lower Kidera factor 4), lower energy, and higher strength and volume indices. Surface CD5, linked to self-reactivity in mice, was comparable between naive subsets; TCR interaction strength was therefore also inferred from TRB CDR3 physicochemical properties. Similar TRBV-TRBJ usage was shown by naive CXCR3-negative and CXCR3-positive cells from the same donor, whereas distinct patterns were shown by memory cells.

For every CD8+ T cell subset, under 350,000 cells were flow-sorted straight into RLT lysis buffer, and each subset was sorted in triplicate. Naive CD8+ T cells were defined stringently as CD45RO-CCR7+CD27+CD95- to exclude memory contaminants. Peripheral blood mononuclear cells were isolated from buffy coats using standard density gradient centrifugation. Naive CXCR3-negative and CXCR3-positive CD8+ T cells were flow-sorted using a FACSAria III. Total RNA was extracted from sorted cells using an RNeasy Mini Kit. The sequencing sample was made of naive CXCR3- CD8+ T cells from blood. The cell subset or site label corresponds to: CD45RO-CCR7+CD27+CD95- naive CD8+ T cells lacking CXCR3 (TNR3-). The receptor comes from a human donor in good health. Some clones in this sample may be carry-over from other donors' samples. The chain employs TRBV7-9 and TRBJ2-7; as DNA is missing, the TRBD1 call by TCRdb cannot be tested. The CDR3 protein sequence reads: CASSLSAAGGLYEQYF.